Here is one TCR beta chain with its context. Antigen: not known. PCR was performed using 60 Vbeta and 13 Jbeta primers. Clones were sequenced by immunoSEQ multiplex PCR, and TCRdb holds only the in-frame ones, with some missing. The sample lists some 130,000 clones; 80% to 85% were seen once. The sample comes from a study of cytomegalovirus exposure and HLA in healthy donors. From germline, CDR1 is SGHRS and CDR2 YFSETQ. The CDR3 has 14 residues. Trimming removed 2 bases at V and 3 bases at J, with 9 bases between. Whole-study results and caveats: Earlier analysis found most TCR beta V segments productive about 90% or about 30% of the time. More clonal expansion characterized HLA-associated TCR beta chains than equally common others in a later analysis.

Sequencing input: PBMCs. The J gene is TRBJ2-1, the V gene TRBV5-1; the D gene is possibly TRBD1 (6 bases). The clonotype was recovered from a boy between 10 and 17 years old in good health and CMV-seronegative. For the CDR3, the DNA is TGCGCCAGCAGCTTATCAGGGGTCTACAATGAGCAGTTCTTC. Protein product: CASSLSGVYNEQFF. The full variable domain, in which reference TRBV5-1 and TRBJ2-1 provide the parts outside the CDR3, is KAGVTQTPRYLIKTRGQQVTLSCSPISGHRSVSWYQQTPGQGLQFLFEYFSETQRNKGNFPGRFSGRQFSNSRSEMNVSTLELGDSALYLCASSLSGVYNEQFFGPGTRLTVL.